A selection of T cell receptor beta chains follows, all from one sample in a study of cytomegalovirus exposure and HLA in healthy donors. Sequenced by immunoSEQ multiplex PCR; TCRdb stores in-frame clones only, minus some. The profile shows 110,000 or so clones, more than 65% of them singletons. The source material was PBMCs. The receptors here all came from a man aged 40-55 years in good health and CMV-seropositive. Both conserved end residues are part of each CDR3. Fields, in order: V gene, J gene, D gene, clone size, CDR3 protein, CDR3 DNA. The D gene is left open where the match is weak. Clone size is not always given. Where it is, it says once, few, many or a class for expanded clones.

>TRBV14|TRBJ2-1|NA|once
CASSQDRELQFF
TGTGCCAGCAGCCAAGATCGGGAACTTCAGTTCTTC
>TRBV6-1|TRBJ1-2|NA|NA
CASSEARNYGYTF
TGTGCCAGCAGTGAAGCGCGAAACTATGGCTACACCTTC
>TRBV11-1|TRBJ2-7|NA|NA
CASSWERAYEQYF
TGTGCCAGCAGCTGGGAGAGGGCCTACGAGCAGTACTTC
>TRBV7-9|TRBJ2-3|TRBD2|NA
CSSSSSGNRATDTQYF
TGTTCCAGCAGCTCTAGCGGGAACCGGGCCACAGATACGCAGTATTTT
>TRBV7-9|TRBJ1-5|TRBD1|NA
CASSSSDREDQPQHF
TGTGCCAGCAGCTCCTCGGACAGGGAGGATCAGCCCCAGCATTTT
>TRBV19|TRBJ2-5|TRBD2|few
CASSIDGGLVKETQYF
TGTGCCAGTAGTATAGATGGAGGACTAGTTAAAGAGACCCAGTACTTC
>TRBV30|TRBJ2-2|TRBD2|NA
CAWRTSRLAGGGTGELFF
TGTGCCTGGAGAACTTCAAGACTAGCGGGGGGAGGGACCGGGGAGCTGTTTTTT
>TRBV6-1|TRBJ1-6|TRBD1|NA
CASSERDRGRNSPLHF
TGTGCCAGCAGTGAACGGGACAGGGGTCGTAATTCACCCCTCCACTTT
>TRBV5-8|TRBJ2-7|TRBD1|NA
CASSRGQGFNAPYEQYF
TGTGCCAGCAGCCGGGGACAGGGGTTCAATGCGCCCTACGAGCAGTACTTC
>TRBV28|TRBJ1-5|NA|NA
CASSPQGFRQPQHF
TGTGCCAGCAGCCCACAGGGTTTTCGCCAGCCCCAGCATTTT
>TRBV7-2|TRBJ2-1|TRBD1|NA
CASSTGGSYNEQFF
TGTGCCAGCAGCACAGGGGGCTCCTACAATGAGCAGTTCTTC